Listed below are T cell receptor beta chains from one sample, sequenced in a study of blood T cell repertoires in COVID-19. Sequencing was performed with immunoSEQ multiplex PCR; in TCRdb, only in-frame clones are kept and a portion is missing. The table lists 200,000 to 250,000 clones, 75% to 90% of them singletons. What was sequenced was peripheral blood. The receptors here all came from a human donor in a cohort sampled during active COVID-19. Each CDR3 is given with its conserved first and last residue. D genes are given only for firm matches. Size values are once, few and many counts, or a class for expanded clones, and some rows have none.

D gene	V gene	clone size	J gene	CDR3 length	CDR3 protein	CDR3 DNA
.	TRBV4-1	.	TRBJ1-2	13	CASSQDITGGYTF	TGCGCCAGCAGCCAAGATATCACAGGAGGCTACACCTTC
.	TRBV5-4	.	TRBJ2-2	12	CASSFHTGELFF	TGTGCCAGCAGCTTTCATACCGGGGAGCTGTTTTTT
.	TRBV30	.	TRBJ1-1	13	CAWSVGLHTEAFF	TGTGCCTGGAGTGTTGGACTACACACTGAAGCTTTCTTT
TRBD2	TRBV6-5	.	TRBJ2-7	15	CASSSTTSGSYEQYF	TGTGCCAGCAGCAGCACGACTAGCGGGAGTTACGAGCAGTACTTC
.	TRBV7-9	.	TRBJ2-7	14	CASSPAGSYYEQYF	TGTGCCAGCAGCCCCGCGGGGTCCTACTACGAGCAGTACTTC
.	TRBV5-1	.	TRBJ1-2	13	CASSLDTHYGYTF	TGCGCCAGCAGCTTGGACACCCACTATGGCTACACCTTC
TRBD1	TRBV11-2	.	TRBJ2-7	15	CASSLRDSEGREQYF	TGTGCCAGCAGCTTAAGGGACAGTGAAGGGCGGGAGCAGTACTTC
.	TRBV4-1	.	TRBJ2-7	15	CASSQGQMYAYEQYF	TGCGCCAGCAGCCAAGGACAGATGTATGCCTACGAGCAGTACTTC
TRBD1	TRBV5-1	.	TRBJ2-7	14	CASSLGDRGHEQYF	TGCGCCAGCAGCTTGGGGGACAGGGGCCACGAGCAGTACTTC
.	TRBV7-2	once	TRBJ2-7	17	CASSLALRDILTYEQYF	TGTGCCAGCAGCTTAGCGCTTCGGGACATCCTGACCTACGAGCAGTACTTC
TRBD2	TRBV7-2	.	TRBJ2-5	14	CASSPGGSKETQYF	TGTGCCAGCAGCCCGGGGGGATCTAAAGAGACCCAGTACTTC
TRBD2	TRBV7-3	.	TRBJ2-3	15	CASSLAGAPTDTQYF	TGTGCCAGCAGCTTAGCGGGAGCTCCCACAGATACGCAGTATTTT
.	TRBV29-1	.	TRBJ2-7	14	CSVEDRAGKIEQYF	TGCAGCGTTGAAGATCGTGCAGGGAAAATCGAGCAGTACTTC
.	TRBV15	.	TRBJ1-1	13	CATRLSGSTEAFF	TGTGCCACCAGATTGTCGGGGAGCACTGAAGCTTTCTTT
TRBD1	TRBV7-6	.	TRBJ1-6	15	CASSSWDRDLSPLHF	TGTGCCAGCAGCTCGTGGGACAGGGATTTATCACCCCTCCACTTT
.	TRBV12-3/TRBV12-4	.	TRBJ2-2	13	CASTPGIVGELFF	TGTGCCAGCACCCCAGGGATAGTCGGGGAGCTGTTTTTT
TRBD1	TRBV24-1	few	TRBJ2-3	17	CATSDPRQGLSSDTQYF	TGTGCCACCAGTGACCCCCGACAGGGGCTGAGCTCAGATACGCAGTATTTT
.	TRBV30	once	TRBJ2-3	12	CAWSAGTRTQYF	TGTGCCTGGAGCGCAGGGACTCGTACGCAGTATTTT
TRBD2	TRBV24-1	once	TRBJ2-3	14	CAFGLAGSTDTQYF	TGTGCCTTTGGACTAGCGGGCAGCACAGATACGCAGTATTTT
.	TRBV21-1	once	TRBJ1-2	12	CASSGAQWGYTF	TGTGCCAGCAGCGGGGCCCAGTGGGGCTACACCTTC
TRBD1	TRBV9	.	TRBJ1-2	16	CASRLRTGWSNYGYTF	TGTGCCAGCAGGTTACGGACAGGGTGGTCTAACTATGGCTACACCTTC
TRBD1	TRBV5-6	.	TRBJ1-6	14	CASSFRGLDSPLHF	TGTGCCAGCAGCTTCAGGGGGCTCGATTCACCCCTCCACTTT
TRBD1	TRBV18	.	TRBJ1-1	13	CASSLQGLTEAFF	TGTGCCAGCTCACTACAGGGGCTCACTGAAGCTTTCTTT
.	TRBV4-3	few	TRBJ2-7	14	CASSPVMEGREQYF	TGCGCCAGCAGCCCAGTAATGGAGGGTCGGGAGCAGTACTTC
TRBD2	TRBV7-9	.	TRBJ2-3	16	CASSQGLAASTDTQYF	TGTGCCAGCAGCCAGGGACTAGCGGCTAGCACAGATACGCAGTATTTT
TRBD2	TRBV6-2/TRBV6-3	.	TRBJ2-2	17	CASSYPLAGGWTGELFF	TGTGCCAGCAGTTACCCACTAGCGGGAGGGTGGACCGGGGAGCTGTTTTTT
.	TRBV12-3/TRBV12-4	.	TRBJ2-1	12	CASSFMSHEQFF	TGTGCCAGCAGTTTCATGAGCCATGAGCAGTTCTTC
.	TRBV15	.	TRBJ1-6	16	CATSRSRTPNNSPLHF	TGTGCCACCAGCAGGAGTCGGACACCTAATAATTCACCCCTCCACTTT
.	TRBV6-5	.	TRBJ1-2	15	CASSRTTGLSYGYTF	TGTGCCAGCAGTCGGACCACGGGACTAAGCTATGGCTACACCTTC
.	TRBV24-1	.	TRBJ1-4	14	CATSDLHGDGKLFF	TGTGCCACCAGTGATTTGCACGGGGATGGAAAACTGTTTTTT
TRBD1	TRBV18	.	TRBJ2-7	16	CASSHRDRGLSYEQYF	TGTGCCAGCTCACACCGGGACAGGGGGCTCTCCTACGAGCAGTACTTC
TRBD1	TRBV4-2	.	TRBJ2-7	17	CASSQVLTGGFSYEQYF	TGTGCCAGCAGCCAAGTCTTGACAGGGGGCTTCTCCTACGAGCAGTACTTC
TRBD2	TRBV7-9	.	TRBJ2-1	18	CASSLGGLAGELRNEQFF	TGTGCCAGCAGCTTAGGGGGGCTAGCGGGAGAGCTGCGGAATGAGCAGTTCTTC
TRBD1	TRBV18	few	TRBJ2-7	16	CASSPRRTGGLYEQYF	TGTGCCAGCTCACCACGACGGACAGGGGGGCTATACGAGCAGTACTTC
TRBD1	TRBV3-1/TRBV3-2	.	TRBJ2-7	16	CASSPVTGTGRNEQYF	TGTGCCAGCAGCCCGGTTACCGGGACAGGGAGGAACGAGCAGTACTTC
TRBD2	TRBV27	.	TRBJ2-4	20	CASSFRGGLAGVLAKNIQYF	TGTGCCAGCAGTTTTAGGGGGGGACTAGCGGGAGTTCTGGCCAAAAACATTCAGTACTTC
.	TRBV3-1/TRBV3-2	.	TRBJ1-3	15	CASSLTARSGNTIYF	TGTGCCAGCAGCCTGACAGCGCGGTCTGGAAACACCATATATTTT
.	TRBV19	.	TRBJ1-5	17	CASTLGETIYSNQPQHF	TGTGCCAGTACCTTAGGAGAAACCATTTATAGCAATCAGCCCCAGCATTTT
.	TRBV21-1	.	TRBJ2-6	19	CASSKAPLRKGTGANVLTF	TGTGCCAGCAGCAAAGCTCCGTTGAGGAAGGGGACTGGGGCCAACGTCCTGACTTTC
TRBD1	TRBV18	once	TRBJ2-7	14	CASSVRGSGDEQYF	TGTGCCAGCTCCGTCAGGGGGTCTGGGGACGAGCAGTACTTC
TRBD2	TRBV7-2	.	TRBJ2-1	14	CASSLVGSGDEQFF	TGTGCCAGCAGCTTAGTCGGTAGCGGGGATGAGCAGTTCTTC